The 14 T cell receptor beta chains below were found in one sample sequenced in a study of T cell repertoires in cytomegalovirus infection. No antigens are known for them. Each CDR3 protein is one row after TCRdb ran MiXCR on the reads. The data show approximately 990,000 distinct CDR3 sequences, about 33% seen once. The sequences come from cultured CD8+ T cells from PBMCs, collected from culture after CMV antigen stimulation. The source is a human donor in good health (CMV status not recorded). Some clones in this sample may be carry-over from other donors' samples.

In this sample, this clonotype turned up a few times. This sequence joins TRBV28 and TRBJ2-5, with 10 bases that match TRBD1. CDR1 is MDHEN and CDR2 is SYDVKM in the germline V gene. V lost 8 bases and J lost 1; bases outside the gene matches: 10. The CDR3 is made up of 16 amino acids. The CDR3 loop reads CASGTGAPPSQETQYF. CDR3 nucleotides: TGTGCCAGCGGGACAGGGGCCCCACCCAGCCAAGAGACCCAGTACTTC.

A word on this clonotype: A read error may account for a junction end that differs from germline. The CDR3, as DNA: TGTGCCAGCAGCTTAAGCCGGGCCGCAGAAGCTTACTTT. Translating it yields CASSLSRAAEAYF. The chain joins TRBV7-6 to TRBJ1-1; no reliable D call. Per germline, CDR1 SGHVS and CDR2 FNYEAQ. The CDR3 extends over 13 amino acids.

This clonotype was counted ten times or more. The rearrangement uses TRBV6-2 or TRBV6-3 and TRBJ2-7; D remains ambiguous. Trimming stripped 2 bases from V and 2 bases from J, with 13 bases between. This CDR3 region has 15 residues. Germline CDR1 reads MNHEY; CDR2 reads SVGEGT. This CDR3 reads CASSYEAGTPYEQYV. The CDR3 DNA follows: TGTGCCAGCAGTTACGAGGCTGGCACACCCTACGAGCAGTACGTC.

This clonotype was seen a single time. V gene TRBV7-3 combines with J gene TRBJ2-2, with a possible D match to TRBD2 (5 bases). V was trimmed by 0 bases and J by 4 bases, leaving 12 bases between them. The CDR3 is made up of 16 amino acids. Germline CDR1 SGHTA, CDR2 FQGTGA. DNA for the CDR3: TGTGCCAGCAGCTTAACAGCTAGCCTCTTCACCGGGGAGCTGTTTTTT. Translation gives CASSLTASLFTGELFF.

Points on this clonotype: Given a much more abundant clone one base away, this may be a read error. V is TRBV11-2 and J is TRBJ2-3; D is perhaps TRBD2 (5 bases). Germline V gene sequence: CDR1 SGHAT, CDR2 FQNNGV. The CDR3 runs 16 residues. Here the CDR3 DNA reads TGTGCCAGCAGCTTGGAGGACTTAACATTCGGTGATATGCAGTATTTT. Protein product: CASSLEDLTFGDMQYF.

J is TRBJ1-1 and V is TRBV9; 7 bases line up with TRBD1. The J segment lost 0 bases and the V segment lost 3 bases, leaving 5 bases of the junction unmatched. The CDR3 contains 15 residues. Germline V gene sequence: CDR1 SGDLS, CDR2 YYNGEE. DNA of the CDR3: TGTGCCAGCAGCGCCTCCGGGACAGTGAACACTGAAGCTTTCTTT. Protein product: CASSASGTVNTEAFF.

This clonotype was seen more than once but under ten times. The V call is TRBV6-6, the J call TRBJ2-2; TRBD2 agrees at 9 bases. Per germline, CDR1 MNHNY and CDR2 SVGAGI (reference sequence). V was clipped by 0 bases and J by 4 bases; unmatched bases: 12. The CDR3 is 19 amino acids. CDR3 loop: CASSYSEASGVSFTGELFF. The DNA for the CDR3 is TGTGCCAGCAGTTACTCCGAGGCTAGCGGGGTCTCATTCACCGGGGAGCTGTTTTTT.

This clonotype showed up many times. The chain combines TRBV7-8 with TRBJ2-1; perhaps TRBD1 as D (5 bases). The V gene's germline CDR1 is SGHVS and CDR2 FQNEAQ. Trimming left V 4 bases short and J 10 bases short, with 8 bases between. CDR3 length: 11 residues. The CDR3 DNA reads as TGTGCCAGCAGCTGGGGCCGGGAGCAGTTCTTC. As protein: CASSWGREQFF.

As for this clonotype: This may arise from a read error, as a much more abundant clone is one base away. J is TRBJ2-2 and V is TRBV7-6, with D hard to call. V gave up 3 bases and J gave up 1 base, with 9 bases separating them. Germline V gene sequence: CDR1 SGHVS, CDR2 FNYEAQ. The CDR3 runs 15 residues. In DNA form, the CDR3 reads TGTGCCAGCAGCTTTGTCCAGGAGAACACCGGGGAGCTGTTTTTT. Its protein is CASSFVQENTGELFF.

This chain uses TRBV13 with TRBJ1-1, with TRBD1 matching 8 bases. This CDR3 spans 16 amino acids. Germline CDR1 reads PRHDT; CDR2 reads FYEKMQ (reference sequence). Unmatched junction bases numbered 9, after V lost 0 bases and J lost 6 bases. CDR3 sequence (DNA): TGTGCCAGCAGCTTAGGCCCACCGATACAGGGGGCTGAAGCTTTCTTT. It is translated as CASSLGPPIQGAEAFF.

In this sample, this clonotype turned up a few times. This chain links TRBV19 with TRBJ2-1; maybe TRBD1 (6 bases). The CDR3 sequence is 16 residues long. The V gene's germline CDR1 is LNHDA and CDR2 SQIVND (reference sequence). V was shortened by 5 bases and J by 5 bases, with 19 bases between the two germline ends. CDR3 sequence: CASSFRTEKGDNEQFF. The CDR3 nucleotides read TGTGCCAGTAGTTTCCGGACAGAGAAAGGGGACAATGAGCAGTTCTTC. Full variable domain (missing parts from reference TRBV19 and TRBJ2-1): DGGITQSPKYLFRKEGQNVTLSCEQNLNHDAMYWYRQDPGQGLRLIYYSQIVNDFQKGDIAEGYSVSREKKESFPLTVTSAQKNPTAFYLCASSFRTEKGDNEQFFGPGTRLTVL.

CDR3 bases: TGTGCCAGCAGCCACGAGGGTTCAAAGGGACTTGAGCGGGGTCAGCCCCAGCATTTT. Translation gives CASSHEGSKGLERGQPQHF. The chain links TRBV6-2 or TRBV6-3 to TRBJ1-5; D perhaps matches TRBD1 (5 bases). With 6 bases removed from V and 6 bases from J, the gap between germline ends came to 30 bases. The V gene's germline CDR1 is MNHEY and CDR2 SVGEGT. The CDR3 length is 19 residues.

This clonotype was observed many times. The V and J genes are TRBV7-2 and TRBJ2-7, with 15 positions matching TRBD2. There are 20 residues in the CDR3. After removal of 5 bases from V and 0 bases from J, the junction contained 14 bases not matched to a gene. Germline V CDR1 and CDR2: SGHTA, FQGNSA. The CDR3 region is CASSPSPGTSGGFSSYEQYF. The CDR3 DNA follows: TGTGCCAGCAGCCCCAGTCCCGGGACTAGCGGGGGGTTTAGCTCCTACGAGCAGTACTTC.

At least ten counts were recorded for this clonotype. The junction differs from germline at one of its ends, possibly a read error. The chain links TRBV7-2 to TRBJ2-5; 11 bases match TRBD1. The V gene's germline CDR1 is SGHTA and CDR2 FQGNSA. The CDR3 is 11 amino acids. CDR3 nucleotide sequence: TGTGCCAGCAGCTCAACGGGACAGGGGGACTTC. The encoded protein is CASSSTGQGDF.